Below are 32 T cell receptor beta chains sequenced from a single sample in a study of cytomegalovirus exposure and HLA in healthy donors. PCR used 60 Vbeta primers and 13 Jbeta primers. Method: immunoSEQ multiplex PCR; TCRdb's copy keeps in-frame clones and lacks some. This sample has roughly 110,000 clones, with roughly 70% found just once. Specimen: PBMCs. All receptors come from a male donor in good health and CMV-seropositive.

The chain couples TRBV7-9 to TRBJ2-1, with D perhaps TRBD2 (6 bases). This CDR3 contains 13 residues. Between the trimmed V and J ends, which lost 4 bases and 8 bases, there was a span of 12 bases. Germline V CDR1 and CDR2: SEHNR, FQNEAQ (reference sequence). CDR3 DNA: TGTGCCAGCAGCTCTGGTGCGGGATATGAGCAGTTCTTC. Translating it yields CASSSGAGYEQFF. Full variable domain (missing parts from reference TRBV7-9 and TRBJ2-1): DTGVSQNPRHKITKRGQNVTFRCDPISEHNRLYWYRQTLGQGPEFLTYFQNEAQLEKSRLLSDRFSAERPKGSFSTLEIQRTEQGDSAMYLCASSSGAGYEQFFGPGTRLTVL.

The V and J genes are TRBV20-1 and TRBJ2-5, with D unclear. In germline, CDR1 is DFQATT, CDR2 SNEGSKA (reference sequence). Trimming cost V 6 bases and J 3 bases, with 5 bases left between them. The CDR3 covers 10 residues. CDR3 in DNA: TGCAGTGCCGCGGAAGAGACCCAGTACTTC. It translates to CSAAEETQYF.

The chain combines TRBV7-2 with TRBJ2-5, with 7 bases matching TRBD1. There are 15 residues in the CDR3. Per the germline V gene, CDR1 is SGHTA and CDR2 is FQGNSA. J lost 3 bases, V lost 2 bases, and 6 bases had no gene match. CDR3: CASSLSVTGKETQYF. The DNA of the CDR3 is TGTGCCAGCAGCTTAAGCGTGACAGGGAAAGAGACCCAGTACTTC.

The chain carries TRBV5-1 and TRBJ1-4; TRBD1 is a possible D gene (5 bases). This CDR3 is 16 amino acids long. In germline, CDR1 is SGHRS, CDR2 YFSETQ. Trimming stripped 4 bases from V and 2 bases from J, with 15 bases between. The CDR3 spells CASSRGRAGTNEKLFF. The CDR3 region has the DNA TGCGCCAGCAGCCGGGGCCGCGCGGGGACTAATGAAAAACTGTTTTTT.

The chain couples TRBV25-1 to TRBJ1-1; tentatively, D is TRBD1 (6 bases). CDR3 length: 14 residues. CDR1 MGHDK and CDR2 SYGVNS come from the germline V gene. With 6 bases removed from V and 5 bases from J, the gap between germline ends came to 16 bases. The CDR3 DNA follows: TGTGCCAGCAGGCTACAGGGTCTGGGGACTGAAGCTTTCTTT. Encoded protein: CASRLQGLGTEAFF. Full variable domain (outside the CDR3, taken from reference TRBV25-1 and TRBJ1-1): EADIYQTPRYLVIGTGKKITLECSQTMGHDKMYWYQQDPGMELHLIHYSYGVNSTEKGDLSSESTVSRIRTEHFPLTLESARPSHTSQYLCASRLQGLGTEAFFGQGTRLTVV.

The V and J genes are TRBV4-1 and TRBJ1-1; TRBD1 matches at 9 bases. Germline CDR1 reads MGHRA; CDR2 reads YSYEKL. Trimming cost V 3 bases and J 0 bases; bases outside gene matches: 2. The CDR3 consists of 15 residues. The CDR3 DNA reads TGCGCCAGCAGCCACGGACAGGGGATGAACACTGAAGCTTTCTTT. Encoded protein: CASSHGQGMNTEAFF.

This clone was seen a handful of times. The chain employs TRBV29-1 and TRBJ2-6, with 11 bases matching TRBD1. The trim removed 5 bases at V and 3 bases at J, leaving 9 bases unmatched. Germline CDR1 and CDR2: SQVTM and ANQGSEA. There are 17 residues in the CDR3. The CDR3 loop reads CSVHCGQGAYGANVLTF. CDR3 nucleotide sequence: TGCAGCGTTCATTGCGGACAGGGGGCGTATGGGGCCAACGTCCTGACTTTC.

The chain links TRBV28 to TRBJ1-1; 9 bases align to TRBD1. Germline lookup yields CDR1 MDHEN and CDR2 SYDVKM. This CDR3 comprises 13 residues. Unmatched junction bases numbered 5, after V lost 6 bases and J lost 6 bases. CDR3 region: CASRRDRASEAFF. The CDR3 DNA sequence: TGTGCCAGCAGGCGGGACAGGGCCTCTGAAGCTTTCTTT.

This clone was observed once. The chain combines TRBV4-2 with TRBJ1-5; tentatively, D is TRBD1 (6 bases). V lost 0 bases and J 0 bases, leaving 15 bases between the germline ends. Germline CDR1 and CDR2: LGHNA and YNFKEQ. The CDR3 contains 18 residues. CDR3 DNA: TGTGCCAGCAGCCAAGAAGGGGGAGCTGGATATAGCAATCAGCCCCAGCATTTT. The encoded protein is CASSQEGGAGYSNQPQHF.

Regarding this clone: The junction does not match germline at one end; this may be a read error. This rearrangement joins TRBV5-6 to TRBJ1-6, with 8 bases that match TRBD1. The length of the CDR3 is 17 residues. Per the germline V gene, CDR1 is SGHDT and CDR2 is YYEEEE. CDR3 nucleotide sequence: TGTGCCAGCAGCTTGTGGGGGCCGGGACAGGAAAATTCACCCCTCAACTTT. It encodes CASSLWGPGQENSPLNF.

A note on this clone: The germline gene is not matched at one end of the junction; a read error may be the cause. This sequence joins TRBV20-1 and TRBJ1-2; D uncertain. The CDR3 is 10 amino acids. CDR1 is DFQATT and CDR2 is SNEGSKA in the germline V gene (reference sequence). The CDR3 region has the DNA TGCAGACCTAGCGGGCGAGACTACCCCTTC. Protein product: CRPSGRDYPF.

V gene TRBV19 combines with J gene TRBJ1-5, with D tentatively TRBD1 (5 bases). V was trimmed by 7 bases and J by 4 bases, leaving 14 bases between them. CDR3 length: 14 amino acids. CDR1 and CDR2 from the germline V gene are LNHDA and SQIVND (reference sequence). The chain's CDR3 is CASTAGQQNQPQHF. CDR3 in DNA: TGTGCCAGTACCGCGGGGCAGCAAAATCAGCCCCAGCATTTT.

The table lists this clone with a few counts. This chain connects TRBV6-1 to TRBJ2-2, with D tentatively TRBD1 (6 bases). Looked up from germline, CDR1 is MNHNS and CDR2 is SASEGT. This CDR3 region has 15 residues. The V gene lost 4 bases and the J gene lost 7 bases, with 16 bases spanning the gap. The DNA of the CDR3 is TGTGCCAGCAGTGTTGGGCTACAGGGCCACGGGGAGCTGTTTTTT. Amino acids: CASSVGLQGHGELFF.

The CDR3: CASSRTSLMGQSSNQPQHF. The CDR3 DNA is TGTGCCAGCAGCCGTACGAGCTTAATGGGACAGTCTAGCAATCAGCCCCAGCATTTT. The gene calls are TRBV7-2 and TRBJ1-5; TRBD1 agrees at 7 bases. CDR1 and CDR2 from the germline V gene are SGHTA and FQGNSA. Trimming removed 5 bases from V and 0 bases from J; junction bases left unmatched: 16. This CDR3 is 19 amino acids long.

The chain recombines TRBV6-1 with TRBJ1-1; D uncertain. The CDR3 sequence is 14 residues long. The V gene's germline CDR1 is MNHNS and CDR2 SASEGT. V was cut by 4 bases and J by 5 bases, with 14 bases left in between. In nucleotides, the CDR3 is TGTGCCAGCAGTGGCGGGGTCGGAGTAACTGAAGCTTTCTTT. As protein: CASSGGVGVTEAFF.

The chain joins TRBV10-3 to TRBJ2-7; tentatively, D is TRBD1 (5 bases). Trimming pared 0 bases from V and 2 bases from J, leaving 11 bases between. This CDR3 contains 15 residues. CDR1 and CDR2 from the germline V gene are ENHRY and SYGVKD. The CDR3 DNA is TGTGCCATCAGTGAGTCGCTGCAGGGTGCCTACGAGCAGTACTTC. Its translation: CAISESLQGAYEQYF.

This chain joins TRBV10-3 and TRBJ2-1; TRBD2 agrees at 13 bases. Trimming at V came to 8 bases and at J to 5 bases, leaving 9 bases not matched to a gene. There are 16 residues in the CDR3. Per germline, CDR1 ENHRY and CDR2 SYGVKD. Here the CDR3 reads CAIAGLAGEINNEQFF. For the CDR3, the DNA is TGTGCCATCGCCGGACTAGCGGGGGAAATAAACAATGAGCAGTTCTTC.

The chain links TRBV15 to TRBJ2-5; 9 bases are shared with TRBD1. The CDR3 runs to 17 residues. V shed 8 bases, J shed 5 bases, and the junction held 18 bases outside the gene matches. Germline CDR1 reads LNHNV; CDR2 reads YYDKDF (reference sequence). Written as DNA, the CDR3 is TGTGCCACCGCTTATCCGGGACAGGGCCTCGGGTCCGAGACCCAGTACTTC. As protein: CATAYPGQGLGSETQYF.

This chain uses TRBV10-2 with TRBJ2-1; 12 bases fit TRBD2. V was clipped by 2 bases and J by 7 bases; unmatched bases: 9. Looked up from germline, CDR1 is WSHSY and CDR2 is SAAADI. This CDR3 contains 17 residues. CDR3 loop: CASSETYGLAGLNEQFF. The CDR3 DNA sequence: TGCGCCAGCAGTGAGACATACGGACTAGCGGGACTAAATGAGCAGTTCTTC.

The chain joins TRBV29-1 to TRBJ1-3, with 9 bases fitting TRBD1. There are 16 residues in the CDR3. The V gene end was trimmed by 1 base and the J gene end by 4 bases; junction bases not matched to a gene: 8. Germline V gene sequence: CDR1 SQVTM, CDR2 ANQGSEA. The CDR3 sequence: CSVEGATGGFGNTIYF. As DNA, the CDR3 is TGCAGCGTTGAAGGGGCCACAGGGGGCTTCGGAAACACCATATATTTT.

The gene calls are TRBV7-6 and TRBJ2-3, with TRBD2 matching 7 bases. The CDR3 consists of 17 residues. V lost 3 bases, J lost 0 bases, and 9 bases stayed unmatched. Per the germline V gene, CDR1 is SGHVS and CDR2 is FNYEAQ. The CDR3 region has the DNA TGTGCCAGCAGCTTGGGTTTCGGGGGGACTAGCACAGATACGCAGTATTTT. This sequence encodes CASSLGFGGTSTDTQYF.

CDR3 sequence: CASSRDSSNTGELFF. CDR3 in DNA: TGCGCCAGCAGCCGGGACAGTTCGAACACCGGGGAGCTGTTTTTT. The gene calls are TRBV4-3 and TRBJ2-2, with 7 bases identical to TRBD1. There are 15 residues in the CDR3. The V gene end was trimmed by 4 bases and the J gene end by 0 bases; junction bases not matched to a gene: 2. Germline V lookup: CDR1 LGHNA, CDR2 YSLEER.

The genes are TRBV2 and TRBJ1-1; 9 bases line up with TRBD1. V shed 5 bases and J 5 bases; nucleotides not matched to a gene: 9. Germline values: CDR1 SNHLY, CDR2 FYNNEI. This CDR3 is 15 amino acids long. The DNA of the CDR3 is TGTGCCAGCAGTATACAGGGGGCGATGGGTACTGAAGCTTTCTTT. Translated: CASSIQGAMGTEAFF.

The CDR3 protein is CASSSQGARGYGYTF. CDR3 DNA: TGTGCCAGCAGTTCACAGGGGGCGCGGGGCTATGGCTACACCTTC. The genes are TRBV6-6 and TRBJ1-2, with TRBD1 identical over 9 bases. V shed 4 bases and J 4 bases; nucleotides not matched to a gene: 7. This CDR3 spans 15 amino acids. Germline V CDR1 and CDR2: MNHNY, SVGAGI (reference sequence).

This clone is a singleton in its sample. This rearrangement joins TRBV7-2 to TRBJ2-3; TRBD2 aligns across 11 bases. The CDR3 covers 17 residues. Trimming at V came to 5 bases and at J to 4 bases, leaving 11 bases not matched to a gene. Germline CDR1 and CDR2: SGHTA and FQGNSA. CDR3 nucleotides: TGTGCCAGCAGCCGAGCTAGCGGGGGGTACGCTGCAGATACGCAGTATTTT. This gives the protein CASSRASGGYAADTQYF. Complete variable domain (other parts from reference TRBV7-2 and TRBJ2-3): GAGVSQSPSNKVTEKGKDVELRCDPISGHTALYWYRQSLGQGLEFLIYFQGNSAPDKSGLPSDRFSAERTGGSVSTLTIQRTQQEDSAVYLCASSRASGGYAADTQYFGPGTRLTVL.

The chain links TRBV28 to TRBJ1-5; 8 positions match TRBD1. From germline, CDR1 is MDHEN and CDR2 SYDVKM. There are 16 residues in the CDR3. J lost 0 bases, V lost 4 bases, and 5 bases had no gene match. The CDR3 loop reads CASSSGQVYSNQPQHF. CDR3 nucleotides: TGTGCCAGCAGTTCGGGACAGGTTTATAGCAATCAGCCCCAGCATTTT.

The chain uses TRBV27 and TRBJ2-5; 14 nucleotides match TRBD2. This CDR3 has 19 amino acids. J gave up 4 bases and V 2 bases, and 12 bases lay outside the gene matches. Germline lookup yields CDR1 MNHEY and CDR2 SMNVEV (reference sequence). The CDR3 loop reads CASSLGRGLAGGRGETQYF. CDR3 nucleotide sequence: TGTGCCAGCAGTTTAGGTCGAGGACTAGCGGGAGGCCGGGGAGAGACCCAGTACTTC.

The chain carries TRBV5-4 and TRBJ1-6; maybe TRBD1 (6 bases). The CDR3 runs to 16 residues. Trimming cost V 0 bases and J 7 bases, with 14 bases left between them. CDR1 is SGHNT and CDR2 is YYREEE in the germline V gene (reference sequence). The CDR3 loop reads CASSLAGTGSNSPLHF. CDR3 bases: TGTGCCAGCAGCTTGGCAGGTACAGGGAGCAATTCACCCCTCCACTTT.

The chain's CDR3 is CASSSGGPTYEQYF. DNA for the CDR3: TGTGCCAGCAGTAGTGGCGGCCCGACCTACGAGCAGTACTTC. The chain joins TRBV2 to TRBJ2-7; D gene unclear. The V end was cut by 5 bases, the J end by 2 bases, with 13 bases between. CDR3 length: 14 amino acids. Per the germline V gene, CDR1 is SNHLY and CDR2 is FYNNEI.

The V gene is TRBV7-2, the J gene TRBJ2-3; no clear D. The V gene's germline CDR1 is SGHTA and CDR2 FQGNSA. This CDR3 has 15 amino acids. The germline V and J ends were trimmed by 3 bases and 1 base, with 11 bases remaining between them. CDR3: CASSFTPSGTDTQYF. CDR3 DNA: TGTGCCAGCAGCTTTACGCCCTCGGGCACAGATACGCAGTATTTT.

J is TRBJ2-1 and V is TRBV27; 10 bases map to TRBD1. This CDR3 is built from 14 residues. Germline V gene sequence: CDR1 MNHEY, CDR2 SMNVEV (reference sequence). V dropped 6 bases and J dropped 5; count of bases not matched to a gene: 4. The CDR3 protein is CASRGGQGNNEQFF. DNA for the CDR3: TGTGCCAGCAGAGGGGGACAGGGGAACAATGAGCAGTTCTTC.

The rearrangement links TRBV29-1 to TRBJ2-7, with 7 bases lining up with TRBD2. Trimming cost V 6 bases and J 0 bases; bases outside gene matches: 8. The CDR3 is made up of 14 amino acids. The germline gives CDR1 SQVTM, CDR2 ANQGSEA. In nucleotides, the CDR3 is TGCAGCGTCCCGCGGTGGGGGGGCTCCTACGAGCAGTACTTC. This translates into CSVPRWGGSYEQYF.